The rows below give T cell receptor beta chains drawn from one sample of a study of blood T cell repertoires in COVID-19. Assay: immunoSEQ multiplex PCR; the TCRdb copy retains only in-frame clones and omits some. The sample lists under 200,000 clones, less than 90% occurring once. Sample: PBMCs or T cells enriched from blood (not recorded which). These receptor sequences come from a young woman who had been exposed to COVID-19. CDR3s include the opening cysteine and the closing phenylalanine or tryptophan. A D gene is named only where the DNA matches it firmly. Clone size is given for some rows only: seen once, a few or many times, or a class if the clone is expanded.

CDR3 protein: CATSRNDRPNQPQHF; CDR3 DNA: TGTGCCACCAGCAGAAACGACAGGCCTAATCAGCCCCAGCATTTT; clone size: once; V gene: TRBV15; CDR3 length: 15; J gene: TRBJ1-5; D gene: .
CDR3 protein: CASSLGVGVSSGNTIYF; CDR3 DNA: TGTGCCAGCAGCTTAGGGGTAGGGGTTAGCTCTGGAAACACCATATATTTT; clone size: .; V gene: TRBV7-2; CDR3 length: 17; J gene: TRBJ1-3; D gene: .
CDR3 protein: CASSVVGAGDEQFF; CDR3 DNA: TGTGCCAGCAGTGTGGTGGGGGCCGGGGATGAGCAGTTCTTC; clone size: few; V gene: TRBV9; CDR3 length: 14; J gene: TRBJ2-1; D gene: .
CDR3 protein: CASSFGQARFSKSAEAFF; CDR3 DNA: TGTGCCAGTAGCTTCGGACAGGCGAGGTTTAGTAAGAGCGCTGAAGCTTTCTTT; clone size: .; V gene: TRBV19; CDR3 length: 18; J gene: TRBJ1-1; D gene: TRBD1
CDR3 protein: CASSLLRTEAFF; CDR3 DNA: TGTGCCAGCAGCTTACTAAGGACTGAAGCTTTCTTT; clone size: .; V gene: TRBV5-6; CDR3 length: 12; J gene: TRBJ1-1; D gene: .
CDR3 protein: CASSLGQGAFEGYTF; CDR3 DNA: TGCGCCAGCAGCTTGGGACAGGGGGCATTCGAAGGCTACACCTTC; clone size: .; V gene: TRBV5-1; CDR3 length: 15; J gene: TRBJ1-2; D gene: TRBD1
CDR3 protein: CAISEVDRSTDTQYF; CDR3 DNA: TGTGCCATCAGTGAGGTTGACAGAAGCACAGATACGCAGTATTTT; clone size: .; V gene: TRBV10-3; CDR3 length: 15; J gene: TRBJ2-3; D gene: .
CDR3 protein: CASSQDAEFNYGYTF; CDR3 DNA: TGCGCCAGCAGCCAAGATGCAGAATTTAACTATGGCTACACCTTC; clone size: .; V gene: TRBV4-3; CDR3 length: 15; J gene: TRBJ1-2; D gene: .
CDR3 protein: CAWSVDRGVVF; CDR3 DNA: TGTGCCTGGAGTGTCGACAGGGGCGTCGTTTTT; clone size: .; V gene: TRBV30; CDR3 length: 11; J gene: TRBJ1-4; D gene: TRBD1
CDR3 protein: CASSPPGQGKQPQHF; CDR3 DNA: TGTGCCAGCAGCCCGCCTGGGCAGGGAAAACAGCCCCAGCATTTT; clone size: .; V gene: TRBV7-2; CDR3 length: 15; J gene: TRBJ1-5; D gene: .
CDR3 protein: CASSLTRNEQFF; CDR3 DNA: TGTGCCAGCAGCCTGACGCGGAATGAGCAGTTCTTC; clone size: .; V gene: TRBV9; CDR3 length: 12; J gene: TRBJ2-1; D gene: .
CDR3 protein: CASSDPGRAHYGYTF; CDR3 DNA: TGTGCCAGCTCAGACCCGGGGAGGGCCCACTATGGCTACACCTTC; clone size: .; V gene: TRBV18; CDR3 length: 15; J gene: TRBJ1-2; D gene: .
CDR3 protein: CASSLPGGLFNGYTF; CDR3 DNA: TGTGCCAGCAGTTTGCCGGGGGGCTTGTTTAATGGCTACACCTTC; clone size: .; V gene: TRBV2; CDR3 length: 15; J gene: TRBJ1-2; D gene: .
CDR3 protein: CASSIQGNTEAFF; CDR3 DNA: TGTGCCAGCAGTATCCAGGGGAACACTGAAGCTTTCTTT; clone size: .; V gene: TRBV9; CDR3 length: 13; J gene: TRBJ1-1; D gene: .
CDR3 protein: CASSLGTHQHF; CDR3 DNA: TGTGCCAGCAGTTTGGGGACACATCAGCATTTT; clone size: .; V gene: TRBV12-3/TRBV12-4; CDR3 length: 11; J gene: TRBJ1-5; D gene: .
CDR3 protein: CASSKMGGDTGELFF; CDR3 DNA: TGTGCCAGCAGTAAGATGGGGGGAGACACCGGGGAGCTGTTTTTT; clone size: .; V gene: TRBV2; CDR3 length: 15; J gene: TRBJ2-2; D gene: .
CDR3 protein: CASSPRGQGSYGYTF; CDR3 DNA: TGTGCCAGCAGCCCCCGGGGACAGGGAAGCTATGGCTACACCTTC; clone size: once; V gene: TRBV7-2; CDR3 length: 15; J gene: TRBJ1-2; D gene: TRBD1